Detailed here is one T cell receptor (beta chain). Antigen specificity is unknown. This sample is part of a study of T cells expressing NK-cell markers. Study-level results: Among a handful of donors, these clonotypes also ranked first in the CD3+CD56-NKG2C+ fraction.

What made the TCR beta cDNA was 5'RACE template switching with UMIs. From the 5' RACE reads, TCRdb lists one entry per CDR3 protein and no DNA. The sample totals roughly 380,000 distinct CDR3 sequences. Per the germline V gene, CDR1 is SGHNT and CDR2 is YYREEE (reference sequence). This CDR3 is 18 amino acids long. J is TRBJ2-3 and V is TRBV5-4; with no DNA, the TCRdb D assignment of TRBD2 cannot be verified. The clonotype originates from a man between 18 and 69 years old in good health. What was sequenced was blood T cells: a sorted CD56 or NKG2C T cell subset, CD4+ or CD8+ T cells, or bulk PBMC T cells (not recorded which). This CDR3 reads CASSGGTSGEPRRNTQYF.